This T cell receptor beta chain was profiled in a study of T cells expressing NK-cell markers. Study-level background: Sorted CD3+CD56-NKG2C+, CD3+CD56+NKG2C- and CD3+CD56+NKG2C+ T cells were the source of the TCR beta repertoires.

In the case of this clonotype: What it binds is unknown.

Points from the study as a whole: Whether expanded NKG2C+ T cell clones were HCMV specific stayed uncertain.

TCR beta cDNA was generated via 5'RACE template switching incorporating UMIs. TCRdb re-called the 5' RACE reads and gives one entry per CDR3 protein, without DNA. The sample has about 260,000 distinct CDR3 sequences. The CDR3 is 16 residues long. Germline values: CDR1 SGHNT, CDR2 YYREEE (reference sequence). Sequenced: blood T cells: a sorted CD56 or NKG2C T cell subset, CD4+ or CD8+ T cells, or bulk PBMC T cells (not recorded which). The chain employs TRBV5-4 and TRBJ1-1; the TCRdb D gene call, TRBD1, has no DNA to confirm it. This clonotype was obtained from a man aged 18 to 29 in good health. The CDR3 spells CASSLGLVGTNTEAFF.